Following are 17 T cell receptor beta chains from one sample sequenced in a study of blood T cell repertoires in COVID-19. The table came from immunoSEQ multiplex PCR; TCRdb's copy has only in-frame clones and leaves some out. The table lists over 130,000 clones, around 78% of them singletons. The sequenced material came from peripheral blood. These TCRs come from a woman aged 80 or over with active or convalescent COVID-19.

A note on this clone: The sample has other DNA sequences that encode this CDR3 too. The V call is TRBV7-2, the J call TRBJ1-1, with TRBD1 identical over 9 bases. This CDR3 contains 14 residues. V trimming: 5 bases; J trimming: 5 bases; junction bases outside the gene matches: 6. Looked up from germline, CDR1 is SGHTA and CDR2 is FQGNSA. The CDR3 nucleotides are TGTGCCAGCAGCCACACAGGGGGCGGAACTGAAGCTTTCTTT. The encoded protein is CASSHTGGGTEAFF.

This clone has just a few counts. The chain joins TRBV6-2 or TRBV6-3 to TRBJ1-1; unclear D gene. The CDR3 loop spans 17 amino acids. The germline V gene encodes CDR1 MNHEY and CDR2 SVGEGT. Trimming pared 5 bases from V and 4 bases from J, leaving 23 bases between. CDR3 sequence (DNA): TGTGCCAGCAGTACCGCCACACGTACCCGCTTTGGCACTGAAGCTTTCTTT. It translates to CASSTATRTRFGTEAFF.

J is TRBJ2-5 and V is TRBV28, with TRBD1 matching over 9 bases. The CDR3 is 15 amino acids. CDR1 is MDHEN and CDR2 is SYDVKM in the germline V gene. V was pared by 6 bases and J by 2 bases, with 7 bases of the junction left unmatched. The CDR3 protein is CASRLGTGRQETQYF. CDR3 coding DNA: TGTGCCAGCAGGTTAGGGACAGGGAGACAAGAGACCCAGTACTTC.

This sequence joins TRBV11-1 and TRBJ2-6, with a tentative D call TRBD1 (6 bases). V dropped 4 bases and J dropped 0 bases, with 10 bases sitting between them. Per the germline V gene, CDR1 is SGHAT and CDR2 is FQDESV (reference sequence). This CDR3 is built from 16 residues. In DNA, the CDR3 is TGTGCCAGCAGCTCCGGACAGAGCTCTGGGGCCAACGTCCTGACTTTC. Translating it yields CASSSGQSSGANVLTF.

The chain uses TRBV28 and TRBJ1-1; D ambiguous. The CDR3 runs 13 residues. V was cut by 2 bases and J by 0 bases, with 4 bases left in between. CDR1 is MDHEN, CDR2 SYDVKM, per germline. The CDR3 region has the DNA TGTGCCAGCAGTTTACCAGTGAACACTGAAGCTTTCTTT. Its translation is CASSLPVNTEAFF.

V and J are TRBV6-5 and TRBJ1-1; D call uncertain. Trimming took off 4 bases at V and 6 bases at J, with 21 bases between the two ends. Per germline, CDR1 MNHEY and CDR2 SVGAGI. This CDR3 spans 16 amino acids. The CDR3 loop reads CASSFGKYRERAEAFF. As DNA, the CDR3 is TGTGCCAGCAGTTTCGGCAAGTATAGGGAGAGGGCTGAAGCTTTCTTT.

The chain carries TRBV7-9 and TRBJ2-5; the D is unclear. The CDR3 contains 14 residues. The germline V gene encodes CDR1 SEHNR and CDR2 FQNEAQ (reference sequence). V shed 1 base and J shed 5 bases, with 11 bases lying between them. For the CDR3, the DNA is TGTGCCAGCAGCTTAGACACGGGTAGGGAGACCCAGTACTTC. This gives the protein CASSLDTGRETQYF.

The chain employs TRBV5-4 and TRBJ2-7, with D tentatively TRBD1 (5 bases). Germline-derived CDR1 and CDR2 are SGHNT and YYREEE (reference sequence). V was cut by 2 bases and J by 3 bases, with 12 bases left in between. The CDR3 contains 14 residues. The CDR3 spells CASSFAGANYEQYF. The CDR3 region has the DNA TGTGCCAGCAGCTTTGCTGGGGCTAACTACGAGCAGTACTTC.

For the CDR3, the DNA is TGTGCCAGTAGTATTAGTAACAGTTTCATCTACACCTTC. This sequence encodes CASSISNSFIYTF. The V call is TRBV19, the J call TRBJ1-2; D call uncertain. Trimming stripped 3 bases from V and 10 bases from J, with 15 bases between. CDR1 is LNHDA and CDR2 is SQIVND in the germline V gene (reference sequence). CDR3 size: 13 residues.

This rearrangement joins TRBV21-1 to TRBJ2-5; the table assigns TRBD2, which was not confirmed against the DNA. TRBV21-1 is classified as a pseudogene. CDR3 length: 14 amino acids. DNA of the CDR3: TGTGCCACCGCGGAGTCCGGGGGTTTGGAGACCCAGTACTTC. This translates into CATAESGGLETQYF.

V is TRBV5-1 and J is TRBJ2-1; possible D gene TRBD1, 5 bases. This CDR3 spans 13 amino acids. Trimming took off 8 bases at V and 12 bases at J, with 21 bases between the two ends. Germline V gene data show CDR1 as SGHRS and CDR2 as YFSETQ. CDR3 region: CASSNSPGQPQFF. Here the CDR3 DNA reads TGCGCCAGTTCCAACTCACCCGGACAACCGCAGTTCTTC.

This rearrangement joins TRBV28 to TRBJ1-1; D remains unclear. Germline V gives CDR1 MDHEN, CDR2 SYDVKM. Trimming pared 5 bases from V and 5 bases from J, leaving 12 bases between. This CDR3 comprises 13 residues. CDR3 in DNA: TGTGCCAGCAGTGCCCCCTCCGGGACTGAAGCTTTCTTT. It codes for CASSAPSGTEAFF.

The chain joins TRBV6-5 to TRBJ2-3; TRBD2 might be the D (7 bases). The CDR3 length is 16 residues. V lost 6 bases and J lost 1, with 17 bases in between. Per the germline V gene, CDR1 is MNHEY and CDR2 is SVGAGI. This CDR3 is CASSYGSGGRTDTQYF. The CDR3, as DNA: TGTGCCAGCAGCTACGGCTCGGGGGGCCGCACAGATACGCAGTATTTT.

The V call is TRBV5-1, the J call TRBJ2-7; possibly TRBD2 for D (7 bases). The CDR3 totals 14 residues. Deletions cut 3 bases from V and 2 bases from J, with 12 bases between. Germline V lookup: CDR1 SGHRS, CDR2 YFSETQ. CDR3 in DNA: TGCGCCAGCAGCTACAGGGAGGGTGCCTACGAGCAGTACTTC. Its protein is CASSYREGAYEQYF.

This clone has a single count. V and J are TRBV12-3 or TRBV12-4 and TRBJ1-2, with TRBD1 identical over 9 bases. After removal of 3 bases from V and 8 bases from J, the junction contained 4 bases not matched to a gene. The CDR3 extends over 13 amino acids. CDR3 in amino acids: CASSFGTGYGYTF. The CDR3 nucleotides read TGTGCCAGCAGTTTCGGGACAGGGTACGGCTACACCTTC.

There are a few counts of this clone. DNA of the CDR3: TGTGCCAGCAGTGGAGGAAAAGGGACAGGGGACTATGGCTACACCTTC. The encoded protein is CASSGGKGTGDYGYTF. The chain uses TRBV2 and TRBJ1-2; 10 nucleotides line up with TRBD1. Germline-derived CDR1 and CDR2 are SNHLY and FYNNEI. The CDR3 spans 16 residues. With 4 bases clipped from V and 3 bases from J, the junction kept 8 bases outside the gene matches.

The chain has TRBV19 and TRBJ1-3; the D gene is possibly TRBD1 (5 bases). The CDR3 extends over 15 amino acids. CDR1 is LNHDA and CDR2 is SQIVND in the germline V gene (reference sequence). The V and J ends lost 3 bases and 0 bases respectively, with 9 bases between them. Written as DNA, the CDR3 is TGTGCCAGTAGTATGCAGGGATACTCTGGAAACACCATATATTTT. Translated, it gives CASSMQGYSGNTIYF.